Below, 16 T cell receptor beta chains from the same sample are listed, as sequenced in a study of blood T cell repertoires in COVID-19. TCRdb's table, derived via immunoSEQ multiplex PCR, lists solely in-frame clones and lacks some. This table has some 130,000 clones, about nine tenths appearing once. The sample was PBMCs or T cells enriched from blood (not recorded which). The receptors shown here come from a man aged 50-59 years who had recovered from COVID-19.

The rearrangement uses TRBV6-4 and TRBJ2-2; unclear D gene. V lost 0 bases, J lost 5 bases, and 4 bases lay in between. Germline V CDR1 and CDR2: MRHNA, SNTAGT. This CDR3 comprises 13 residues. The CDR3 nucleotides are TGTGCCAGCAGTGACTCGGAGACCGGGGAGCTGTTTTTT. This gives the protein CASSDSETGELFF.

This chain joins TRBV7-9 and TRBJ1-6; 10 nucleotides align to TRBD1. The CDR3 covers 15 residues. Germline CDR1 SEHNR, CDR2 FQNEAQ (reference sequence). Germline trimming cut 5 bases from V and 9 bases from J; bases unmatched to any gene: 7. The CDR3 loop reads CASSPPGQGISPLHF. The CDR3 nucleotides are TGTGCCAGCAGCCCCCCGGGACAGGGGATTTCACCCCTCCACTTT.

The chain combines TRBV7-2 with TRBJ1-5; TRBD1 matches 9 bases. This CDR3 contains 16 residues. The V gene end was trimmed by 5 bases and the J gene end by 0 bases; junction bases not matched to a gene: 5. Germline assignment: CDR1 SGHTA and CDR2 FQGNSA. This CDR3 is CASSKQGALSNQPQHF. The CDR3 DNA follows: TGTGCCAGCAGCAAACAGGGGGCCCTTAGCAATCAGCCCCAGCATTTT.

The rearrangement joins TRBV7-3 to TRBJ1-4; possibly TRBD1 for D (5 bases). Germline V gives CDR1 SGHTA, CDR2 FQGTGA. The CDR3 loop spans 15 amino acids. The V end lost 1 base, the J end lost 4 bases, and 10 bases lay between the germline ends. CDR3 DNA: TGTGCCAGCAGCTTAAGGGGCACTAATAATGAAAAACTGTTTTTT. Translating gives CASSLRGTNNEKLFF. Supplemented by reference TRBV7-3 and TRBJ1-4, the full variable domain reads GAGVSQTPSNKVTEKGKYVELRCDPISGHTALYWYRQSLGQGPEFLIYFQGTGAADDSGLPNDRFFAVRPEGSVSTLKIQRTERGDSAVYLCASSLRGTNNEKLFFGSGTQLSVL.

This clone was seen only once. This chain connects TRBV7-2 to TRBJ2-3; 13 nucleotides align to TRBD2. Germline V gene data show CDR1 as SGHTA and CDR2 as FQGNSA. The CDR3 sequence is 15 residues long. With 6 bases clipped from V and 6 bases from J, the junction kept 6 bases outside the gene matches. The CDR3 loop reads CASSLLAGGPDTQYF. The CDR3 DNA reads TGTGCCAGCAGTTTACTAGCGGGAGGGCCGGATACGCAGTATTTT.

This clone was recorded only once. The genes are TRBV4-1 and TRBJ2-5; possible D gene TRBD1, 6 bases. Germline lookup yields CDR1 MGHRA and CDR2 YSYEKL. The V gene lost 4 bases and the J gene lost 4 bases, with 19 bases spanning the gap. The CDR3 consists of 16 residues. The CDR3: CASSLRSSQGRETQYF. The CDR3 coding sequence is TGCGCCAGCAGCCTCCGATCTAGCCAGGGGAGAGAGACCCAGTACTTC.

The chain links TRBV30 to TRBJ1-2, with 8 nucleotides matching TRBD1. J was trimmed by 8 bases and V by 5 bases; bases with no gene match: 4. Germline CDR1 reads GTSNPN; CDR2 reads SVGIG (reference sequence). This CDR3 comprises 11 residues. CDR3 sequence: CAWGDRRGYTF. Written as DNA, the CDR3 is TGTGCCTGGGGGGACAGGAGAGGCTACACCTTC. The full variable domain, with the rest looked up from reference TRBV30 and TRBJ1-2, is SQTIHQWPATLVQPVGSPLSLECTVEGTSNPNLYWYRQAAGRGLQLLFYSVGIGQISSEVPQNLSASRPQDRQFILSSKKLLLSDSGFYLCAWGDRRGYTFGSGTRLTVV.

The rearrangement uses TRBV9 and TRBJ2-6, with TRBD1 identical over 10 bases. This CDR3 has 17 amino acids. V gave up 6 bases and J gave up 0 bases; unmatched junction bases: 6. The germline V gene has CDR1 SGDLS and CDR2 YYNGEE. The CDR3 loop is CASTRTGGVSGANVLTF. The CDR3 bases are TGTGCCAGCACCCGGACAGGGGGTGTCTCTGGGGCCAACGTCCTGACTTTC.

The chain recombines TRBV5-1 with TRBJ2-5, with TRBD2 identical over 7 bases. Germline V gene lookup returns CDR1 SGHRS and CDR2 YFSETQ. V lost 6 bases and J lost 3; bases outside the gene matches: 8. The CDR3 consists of 14 residues. The CDR3: CASNLGRGEETQYF. The CDR3 DNA is TGCGCCAGCAACCTAGGCCGGGGGGAAGAGACCCAGTACTTC.

V is TRBV19 and J is TRBJ2-5, with 10 bases identical to TRBD2. CDR1 and CDR2 from the germline V gene are LNHDA and SQIVND (reference sequence). The J segment lost 6 bases and the V segment lost 5 bases, leaving 6 bases of the junction unmatched. The CDR3 length is 14 residues. The CDR3 loop reads CASSGGGLAKTQYF. The DNA for the CDR3 is TGTGCCAGTAGTGGGGGGGGACTAGCGAAGACCCAGTACTTC.

The rearrangement uses TRBV5-1 and TRBJ1-1, with a tentative D call TRBD1 (6 bases). The V end was cut by 4 bases, the J end by 3 bases, with 16 bases between. The CDR3 spans 15 residues. The V gene's germline CDR1 is SGHRS and CDR2 YFSETQ. CDR3 DNA: TGCGCCAGCAGCGCCCAAGGGGGGGTAGACACTGAAGCTTTCTTT. This encodes CASSAQGGVDTEAFF.

The count of this clone is one. In DNA form, the CDR3 reads TGCGCCAGCAGCTTGGGACGGGACAGCTTCTGGACTAATGAAAAACTGTTTTTT. This gives the protein CASSLGRDSFWTNEKLFF. The chain has TRBV5-1 and TRBJ1-4, with 7 bases matching TRBD1. Germline V gene lookup returns CDR1 SGHRS and CDR2 YFSETQ. This CDR3 contains 18 residues. J gave up 2 bases and V 0 bases, and 10 bases lay outside the gene matches. Drawing the rest from reference TRBV5-1 and TRBJ1-4, the complete variable domain is KAGVTQTPRYLIKTRGQQVTLSCSPISGHRSVSWYQQTPGQGLQFLFEYFSETQRNKGNFPGRFSGRQFSNSRSEMNVSTLELGDSALYLCASSLGRDSFWTNEKLFFGSGTQLSVL.

This chain joins TRBV27 and TRBJ2-5; TRBD2 might be the D (7 bases). The CDR3 extends over 15 amino acids. The germline V gene encodes CDR1 MNHEY and CDR2 SMNVEV (reference sequence). Trimming pared 4 bases from V and 7 bases from J, leaving 19 bases between. The CDR3 bases are TGTGCCAGCAGTTGGGATGGGGGGGGCACGGGGACCCAGTACTTC. It translates to CASSWDGGGTGTQYF.

This chain links TRBV28 with TRBJ2-7; 9 bases align to TRBD1. Germline CDR1 MDHEN, CDR2 SYDVKM. This CDR3 spans 14 amino acids. V was pared by 2 bases and J by 3 bases, with 2 bases of the junction left unmatched. The chain's CDR3 is CASSLAGQGYEQYF. The CDR3 nucleotides read TGTGCCAGCAGTTTAGCGGGACAGGGCTACGAGCAGTACTTC.

This chain uses TRBV2 with TRBJ2-5; D unclear. Per the germline V gene, CDR1 is SNHLY and CDR2 is FYNNEI. This CDR3 is 14 amino acids long. V was shortened by 3 bases and J by 1 base, with 9 bases between the two germline ends. The DNA of the CDR3 is TGTGCCAGCAGTGAGACCCAGGCCCAAGAGACCCAGTACTTC. Protein product: CASSETQAQETQYF. Full variable domain (rest looked up from reference TRBV2 and TRBJ2-5): EPEVTQTPSHQVTQMGQEVILRCVPISNHLYFYWYRQILGQKVEFLVSFYNNEISEKSEIFDDQFSVERPDGSNFTLKIRSTKLEDSAMYFCASSETQAQETQYFGPGTRLLVL.

The rearrangement uses TRBV5-1 and TRBJ1-1; D is uncertain. V was cut by 3 bases and J by 1 base, with 19 bases left in between. The germline gives CDR1 SGHRS, CDR2 YFSETQ. CDR3 length: 17 amino acids. CDR3 sequence (DNA): TGCGCCAGCAGCTCTGGAGGCAGACCTGGTGAGAACACTGAAGCTTTCTTT. Amino acid sequence: CASSSGGRPGENTEAFF.